The 16 T cell receptor gamma chains reported below all come from one sample, sequenced in a study of Vδ1+ human thymocytes. Findings of the study overall: Thymic TRG and TRD repertoires appeared highly polyclonal, with Gaussian CDR3 length distributions.

Extracted RNA was reverse transcribed into cDNA. The CDR3 regions were amplified by multiplex PCR from V-gene primers to a constant-region primer. TCRdb re-analyzed the multiplex PCR reads via CATT. In the table there are 25,000 to 30,000 gamma-chain clones, 20% of which are singletons. The antigens of these receptors remain unknown. Input material: Vdelta1+ gamma-delta thymocytes from the thymus. Subset indicated: FACS-sorted CD3+ TCRalphabeta- TCRVdelta1+ TCRVdelta2- thymocytes. These receptors originate from a boy less than two years old who had congenital heart surgery.

The rearrangement links TRGV8 to TRGJ1 or TRGJ2. The trim removed 3 bases at V and 4 bases at J, leaving 9 bases unmatched. The CDR3 totals 14 residues. In germline, CDR1 is VENAVY, CDR2 YDSYNSRV. The CDR3, as DNA: TGTGCCACCTGGGATGTACCGGAATATTATAAGAAACTCTTT. This gives the protein CATWDVPEYYKKLF.

The V gene is TRGV9, the J gene TRGJ1 or TRGJ2. Germline lookup yields CDR1 GITISATS and CDR2 ISYDGTV (reference sequence). The CDR3 loop spans 15 amino acids. V shed 0 bases, J shed 0 bases, and the junction held 5 bases outside the gene matches. CDR3 DNA sequence: TGTGCCTTGTGGGAGGTGGATCCGAATTATTATAAGAAACTCTTT. Its protein product is CALWEVDPNYYKKLF.

This clone was observed a few times. The rearrangement uses TRGV3 and TRGJ1 or TRGJ2. This CDR3 is 13 amino acids long. V lost 5 bases, J lost 4 bases, and 8 bases stayed unmatched. Per the germline V gene, CDR1 is VTNTFY and CDR2 is YDVSTARD (reference sequence). The CDR3 DNA is TGTGCCACCTGGGGGACGGAATATTATAAGAAACTCTTT. Translation gives CATWGTEYYKKLF.

This clone turned up a few times. The genes are TRGV5 and TRGJ1 or TRGJ2. Trimming removed 5 bases from V and 11 bases from J; junction bases left unmatched: 12. CDR1 and CDR2 (germline): VINAFY, YDVSNSKD. The CDR3 sequence is 12 residues long. This chain's CDR3 is CATWALKREKLF. CDR3 DNA sequence: TGTGCCACCTGGGCATTAAAAAGGGAGAAACTCTTT.

As concerns this clone: Additional DNA sequences in this sample encode the identical CDR3. The chain carries TRGV9 and TRGJP1. Trimming at V came to 5 bases and at J to 5 bases, leaving 2 bases not matched to a gene. Germline assignment: CDR1 GITISATS and CDR2 ISYDGTV (reference sequence). This CDR3 is built from 12 residues. CDR3 nucleotide sequence: TGTGCCTTGTGGGGGACTGGTTGGTTCAAGATATTT. Its translation: CALWGTGWFKIF.

The J gene is TRGJP2, the V gene TRGV8. Germline trimming cut 4 bases from V and 10 bases from J; bases unmatched to any gene: 3. Germline lookup yields CDR1 VENAVY and CDR2 YDSYNSRV. This CDR3 is built from 11 residues. CDR3 loop: CATWEGWIKTF. In DNA, the CDR3 is TGTGCCACCTGGGAAGGTTGGATCAAGACGTTT.

The chain combines TRGV4 with TRGJ1 or TRGJ2. The junction had 13 bases not matched to a gene; V was cut back by 0 bases and J by 5 bases. The CDR3 is 16 amino acids. CDR1 and CDR2 from the germline V gene are EGSTGY and YDSYTSSV. The CDR3, as DNA: TGTGCCACCTGGGATGGGCCAAGGGTTAACGATTATAAGAAACTCTTT. Amino acids: CATWDGPRVNDYKKLF.

V usage is TRGV9 and J usage is TRGJP. CDR1 GITISATS and CDR2 ISYDGTV come from the germline V gene (reference sequence). CDR3 size: 16 residues. With V trimmed by 4 bases and J by 11 bases, 11 bases remained unmatched. The chain's CDR3 is CALWDSKWVGKKIKVF. CDR3 nucleotides: TGTGCCTTGTGGGATAGTAAGTGGGTGGGCAAAAAAATCAAGGTATTT.

This chain joins TRGV9 and TRGJ1 or TRGJ2. V lost 3 bases and J lost 0; bases outside the gene matches: 5. Per germline, CDR1 GITISATS and CDR2 ISYDGTV (reference sequence). This CDR3 is built from 14 residues. CDR3: CALWESMNYYKKLF. The CDR3 coding sequence is TGTGCCTTGTGGGAGTCCATGAATTATTATAAGAAACTCTTT.

In its sample, this clone was seen a few times. The gene calls are TRGV8 and TRGJ1 or TRGJ2. The CDR3 runs 12 residues. V shed 3 bases, J shed 10 bases, and the junction held 9 bases outside the gene matches. Germline values: CDR1 VENAVY, CDR2 YDSYNSRV. The CDR3 is CATWDRLWKKLF. Written as DNA, the CDR3 is TGTGCCACCTGGGATCGCCTGTGGAAGAAACTCTTT.

The V call is TRGV2, the J call TRGJP2. V lost 0 bases to trimming and J lost 6 bases; unmatched junction nucleotides: 16. Germline V lookup: CDR1 EGSNGY, CDR2 YDSYNSKV. There are 18 residues in the CDR3. CDR3 DNA sequence: TGTGCCACCTGGGACGGGGAAAAACCCCACGGATGTGATTGGATCAAGACGTTT. It encodes CATWDGEKPHGCDWIKTF.

The chain links TRGV4 to TRGJ1 or TRGJ2. V was pared by 3 bases and J by 7 bases, with 21 bases of the junction left unmatched. Germline V gene data show CDR1 as EGSTGY and CDR2 as YDSYTSSV. The CDR3 runs 17 residues. The CDR3 loop reads CATWDWEKGGPPYKKLF. CDR3 sequence (DNA): TGTGCCACCTGGGATTGGGAAAAAGGGGGGCCTCCCTATAAGAAACTCTTT.

About this clone: A read error is possible here, since a much larger clone lies one base away. The rearrangement joins TRGV9 to TRGJ1 or TRGJ2. V dropped 2 bases and J dropped 5; count of bases not matched to a gene: 6. This CDR3 is 13 amino acids long. CDR1 and CDR2 from the germline V gene are GITISATS and ISYDGTV (reference sequence). CDR3 DNA: TGTGCCTTGTGGGAGGCCCCTAATTATAAGAAACTCTTT. Residues: CALWEAPNYKKLF.

The table lists this clone with a few counts. V is TRGV3 and J is TRGJ1 or TRGJ2. With 0 bases clipped from V and 6 bases from J, the junction kept 14 bases outside the gene matches. The CDR3 sequence is 16 residues long. CDR1 is VTNTFY and CDR2 is YDVSTARD in the germline V gene (reference sequence). The CDR3 nucleotides are TGTGCCACCTGGGACAGGCATAGGGGACCCCTTTATAAGAAACTCTTT. Protein product: CATWDRHRGPLYKKLF.

This clone showed up just a few times. Within the sample, other DNA sequences also encode this same CDR3. The rearrangement joins TRGV5 to TRGJ1 or TRGJ2. Germline V gene sequence: CDR1 VINAFY, CDR2 YDVSNSKD. The V segment lost 1 base and the J segment 2 bases; nucleotides outside the gene matches: 2. The CDR3 has 13 residues. The CDR3 reads CATWDSDYYKKLF. In nucleotides, the CDR3 is TGTGCCACCTGGGACAGTGATTATTATAAGAAACTCTTT.

This clone has a handful of counts. TCRdb records a much larger clone's protein for this DNA, with a difference at residue 3 that likely arises from a read error; the protein given is the translation of the DNA. The V call is TRGV4, the J call TRGJ1 or TRGJ2. Germline lookup yields CDR1 EGSTGY and CDR2 YDSYTSSV. CDR3 length: 11 residues. The CDR3 DNA sequence: TGTGCCGCCTGGGACGATTATAAGAAACTCTTT. Translating gives CAAWDDYKKLF.